This T cell receptor (beta chain) came from a study of blood T cells in healthy people across ages. General study results and limits: A strong correlation was found between TCR beta diversity and the percentage of naive T cells.

This clonotype was observed a handful of times. What it recognizes is unknown. Looked up from germline, CDR1 is SQVTM and CDR2 is ANQGSEA. The CDR3 has 14 residues. Between the trimmed V and J ends, which lost 5 bases and 0 bases, there was a span of 10 bases. Isolating PBMCs gave at least 6.5 million of these cells per sample. No fewer than 5.5 micrograms of total RNA were isolated from every sample. A J-beta primer mix and a sample-barcoded 5' primer were used in a second PCR of roughly 6 to 12 cycles. Each cDNA molecule carried a tag from a template-switch adaptor that contained 12 random nucleotides. TCRdb recomputed calls from the 5' RACE reads with MiXCR, one row per CDR3 protein. The table records around 1,900,000 distinct CDR3 sequences, more than 35% of them present only once.

The clonotype was recovered from a human donor in good health. V and J are TRBV29-1 and TRBJ1-4; D not resolved. The source material was blood. The CDR3 loop is CSVLGFATNEKLFF. The CDR3 DNA follows: TGCAGCGTTCTCGGTTTTGCAACTAATGAAAAACTGTTTTTT. The complete variable domain, with remaining parts taken from reference TRBV29-1 and TRBJ1-4, reads SAVISQKPSRDICQRGTSLTIQCQVDSQVTMMFWYRQQPGQSLTLIATANQGSEATYESGFVIDKFPISRPNLTFSTLTVSNMSPEDSSIYLCSVLGFATNEKLFFGSGTQLSVL.